This entry is about one TCR beta chain. Donors of Cohort 3 who recovered were those that had two negative PCRs, clearance, or symptom resolution. Germline V CDR1 and CDR2: LNHDA, SQIVND (reference sequence). This CDR3 has 17 amino acids. V lost 1 base and J 0 bases, leaving 10 bases between the germline ends. This entry belongs to a study of blood T cell repertoires in COVID-19. Data came from immunoSEQ multiplex PCR; TCRdb stores just in-frame clones and leaves some out. Among more than 400,000 clones listed, less than 95% were seen once. This TCR derives from a man aged 18 to 30 who had recovered from COVID-19. The V call is TRBV19, the J call TRBJ1-6; the D gene is possibly TRBD1 (6 bases). Sequenced: PBMCs or T cells enriched from blood (not recorded which). The chain's CDR3 is CASSIAGQSSYNSPLHF. CDR3 nucleotide sequence: TGTGCCAGTAGTATAGCAGGACAGAGCTCCTATAATTCACCCCTCCACTTT.